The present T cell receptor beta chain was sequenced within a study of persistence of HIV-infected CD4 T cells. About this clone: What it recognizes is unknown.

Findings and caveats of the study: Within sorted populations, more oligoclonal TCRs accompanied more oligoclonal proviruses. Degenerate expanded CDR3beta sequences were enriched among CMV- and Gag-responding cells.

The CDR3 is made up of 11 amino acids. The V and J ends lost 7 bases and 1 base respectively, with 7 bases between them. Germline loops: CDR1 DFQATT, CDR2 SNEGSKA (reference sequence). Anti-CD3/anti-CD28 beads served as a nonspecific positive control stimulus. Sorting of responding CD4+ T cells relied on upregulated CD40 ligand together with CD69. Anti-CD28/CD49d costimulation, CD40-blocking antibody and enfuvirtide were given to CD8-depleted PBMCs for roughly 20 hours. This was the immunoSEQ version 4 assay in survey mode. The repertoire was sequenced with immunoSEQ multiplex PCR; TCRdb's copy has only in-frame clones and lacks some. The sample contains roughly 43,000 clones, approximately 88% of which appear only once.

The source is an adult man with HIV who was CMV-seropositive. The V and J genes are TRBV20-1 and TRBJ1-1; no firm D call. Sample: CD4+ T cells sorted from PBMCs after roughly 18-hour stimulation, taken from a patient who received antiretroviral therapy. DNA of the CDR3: TGCAGTGGCAGTAAGAACACTGAAGCTTTCTTT. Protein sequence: CSGSKNTEAFF.